This T cell receptor (beta chain) was found in a study of CD8 T cells in Susac syndrome. Trimming removed 9 bases from V and 1 base from J, with 12 bases in between. The CDR3 extends over 13 amino acids. Per the germline V gene, CDR1 is SNHLY and CDR2 is FYNNEI. TEMRA cells were FACS-enriched, while CD8+ and CD4+ T cells were negatively isolated. Random-hexamer reverse transcription was applied to about 0.5 to 1 ug RNA. An immunoSEQ multiplex PCR amplified TCR beta CDR3 over 54 Vbeta and 13 Jbeta. A single record per CDR3 protein comes from TCRdb applying MiXCR to the immunoSEQ multiplex PCR reads. The repertoire includes over 150,000 distinct CDR3 sequences, 90% to 95% of them detected once, and 0.085% to 0.095% sits in the top ten.

The source is a human donor with multiple sclerosis. This rearrangement joins TRBV2 to TRBJ2-5; D is possibly TRBD2 (5 bases). The sample taken for sequencing was CD4+ T cells from PBMCs. The CDR3 loop is CASLMRAQETQYF. CDR3 sequence (DNA): TGTGCCAGTCTCATGAGGGCCCAAGAGACCCAGTACTTC. Looking up the rest from reference TRBV2 and TRBJ2-5 gives the full variable domain: EPEVTQTPSHQVTQMGQEVILRCVPISNHLYFYWYRQILGQKVEFLVSFYNNEISEKSEIFDDQFSVERPDGSNFTLKIRSTKLEDSAMYFCASLMRAQETQYFGPGTRLLVL.